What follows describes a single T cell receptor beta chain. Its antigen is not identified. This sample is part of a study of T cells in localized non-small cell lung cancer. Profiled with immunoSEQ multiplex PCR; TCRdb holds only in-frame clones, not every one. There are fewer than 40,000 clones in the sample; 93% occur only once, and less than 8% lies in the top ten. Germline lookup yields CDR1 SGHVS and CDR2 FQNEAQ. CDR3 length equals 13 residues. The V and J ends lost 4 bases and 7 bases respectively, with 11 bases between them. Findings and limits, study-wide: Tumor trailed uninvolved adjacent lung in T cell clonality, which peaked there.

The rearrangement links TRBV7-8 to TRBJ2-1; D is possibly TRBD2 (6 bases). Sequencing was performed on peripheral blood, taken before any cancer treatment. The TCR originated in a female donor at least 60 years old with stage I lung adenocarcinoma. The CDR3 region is CASSSGLRNEQFF. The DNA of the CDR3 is TGTGCCAGCAGCTCGGGACTCCGGAATGAGCAGTTCTTC.